These 9 T cell receptor beta chains were all obtained from the same sample, sequenced in a study of PD-1 blockade in classical Hodgkin lymphoma. Using immunoSEQ multiplex PCR, the repertoire was profiled, and TCRdb retains in-frame clones only, with some absent. The sample lists 20,000 or so clones, approximately 82% occurring once. Time point of the sample: cycle 4 day 1 (C4D1), after 5 to 7 weeks of nivolumab. Each patient experienced a relapse that followed autologous stem cell transplantation, and brentuximab vedotin exposure varied. Out of thawed PBMCs, magnetic negative selection purified CD4+ T cells. This material consisted of CD4+ T cells from blood, taken before the fourth cycle of nivolumab. Receptors were obtained from a human donor with classical Hodgkin lymphoma.

This rearrangement joins TRBV2 to TRBJ2-5; no clear D. The CDR3 loop spans 14 amino acids. The ends were cut back, 3 bases at V and 5 bases at J, with 13 bases in the middle. Germline assignment: CDR1 SNHLY and CDR2 FYNNEI. CDR3 coding DNA: TGTGCCAGCAGTGAGGGTTCCGACGGCGAGACCCAGTACTTC. This codes for CASSEGSDGETQYF.

CDR3 in amino acids: CASSITGTGFNYEQYF. The CDR3 DNA sequence: TGTGCCAGCAGTATCACCGGGACAGGCTTTAACTACGAGCAGTACTTC. This rearrangement joins TRBV28 to TRBJ2-7, with 8 nucleotides matching TRBD1. V gave up 5 bases and J gave up 3 bases; unmatched junction bases: 12. Germline CDR1 is MDHEN and CDR2 is SYDVKM. This CDR3 is built from 16 residues.

This clone showed up just once. The V call is TRBV5-1, the J call TRBJ2-5; no firm D call. Trimming shortened V by 4 bases and J by 5 bases, and 18 bases separated the two germline ends. From germline, CDR1 is SGHRS and CDR2 YFSETQ. This CDR3 has 15 amino acids. CDR3 amino acids: CASSLTPGPGETQYF. As DNA, the CDR3 is TGCGCCAGCAGCCTGACACCGGGCCCCGGGGAGACCCAGTACTTC.

This clone was recorded only once. The chain combines TRBV19 with TRBJ1-5; no clear D. Trimming cost V 3 bases and J 3 bases, with 15 bases left between them. Germline V gives CDR1 LNHDA, CDR2 SQIVND (reference sequence). There are 16 residues in the CDR3. Here the CDR3 DNA reads TGTGCCAGTAGTATGGGAGGTGTGGGTTTCAATCAGCCCCAGCATTTT. Its protein product is CASSMGGVGFNQPQHF.

The chain has TRBV6-1 and TRBJ2-7, with a tentative D call TRBD1 (6 bases). V was pared by 6 bases and J by 6 bases, with 15 bases between. The CDR3 loop spans 13 amino acids. CDR1 MNHNS and CDR2 SASEGT come from the germline V gene. The CDR3 DNA reads TGTGCCAGCAGGAGGACAGTGACCACCGAGCAGTACTTC. Translating gives CASRRTVTTEQYF.

The chain employs TRBV10-2 and TRBJ1-5; possible D gene TRBD1, 5 bases. Germline V gene data show CDR1 as WSHSY and CDR2 as SAAADI. V dropped 8 bases and J dropped 3 bases, with 8 bases sitting between them. The CDR3 has 12 residues. CDR3 in DNA: TGCGCCAGCGGACAACTCAATCAGCCCCAGCATTTT. Its translation is CASGQLNQPQHF.

This chain connects TRBV10-1 to TRBJ2-2, with TRBD2 identical over 7 bases. Trimming at V came to 3 bases and at J to 1 base, leaving 2 bases not matched to a gene. Germline assignment: CDR1 WNHNN and CDR2 SYGVQD (reference sequence). The CDR3 covers 15 residues. The CDR3 sequence: CASSDREGNTGELFF. CDR3 DNA: TGCGCCAGCAGTGACAGGGAGGGGAACACCGGGGAGCTGTTTTTT.

The chain employs TRBV14 and TRBJ2-7, with D unclear. CDR1 SGHDN and CDR2 FVKESK come from the germline V gene. V was clipped by 2 bases and J by 8 bases, with 7 bases between them. The CDR3 runs to 11 residues. The CDR3 bases are TGTGCCAGCAGCCAATCCGACAAGCAGTACTTC. Translation gives CASSQSDKQYF.

J is TRBJ2-1 and V is TRBV19, with 12 nucleotides matching TRBD2. This CDR3 is built from 14 residues. Germline assignment: CDR1 LNHDA and CDR2 SQIVND (reference sequence). V shed 9 bases and J 5 bases; nucleotides not matched to a gene: 5. The CDR3 loop is CASRRLAGDNEQFF. The CDR3 DNA follows: TGTGCCAGCCGTAGACTAGCGGGAGACAATGAGCAGTTCTTC.